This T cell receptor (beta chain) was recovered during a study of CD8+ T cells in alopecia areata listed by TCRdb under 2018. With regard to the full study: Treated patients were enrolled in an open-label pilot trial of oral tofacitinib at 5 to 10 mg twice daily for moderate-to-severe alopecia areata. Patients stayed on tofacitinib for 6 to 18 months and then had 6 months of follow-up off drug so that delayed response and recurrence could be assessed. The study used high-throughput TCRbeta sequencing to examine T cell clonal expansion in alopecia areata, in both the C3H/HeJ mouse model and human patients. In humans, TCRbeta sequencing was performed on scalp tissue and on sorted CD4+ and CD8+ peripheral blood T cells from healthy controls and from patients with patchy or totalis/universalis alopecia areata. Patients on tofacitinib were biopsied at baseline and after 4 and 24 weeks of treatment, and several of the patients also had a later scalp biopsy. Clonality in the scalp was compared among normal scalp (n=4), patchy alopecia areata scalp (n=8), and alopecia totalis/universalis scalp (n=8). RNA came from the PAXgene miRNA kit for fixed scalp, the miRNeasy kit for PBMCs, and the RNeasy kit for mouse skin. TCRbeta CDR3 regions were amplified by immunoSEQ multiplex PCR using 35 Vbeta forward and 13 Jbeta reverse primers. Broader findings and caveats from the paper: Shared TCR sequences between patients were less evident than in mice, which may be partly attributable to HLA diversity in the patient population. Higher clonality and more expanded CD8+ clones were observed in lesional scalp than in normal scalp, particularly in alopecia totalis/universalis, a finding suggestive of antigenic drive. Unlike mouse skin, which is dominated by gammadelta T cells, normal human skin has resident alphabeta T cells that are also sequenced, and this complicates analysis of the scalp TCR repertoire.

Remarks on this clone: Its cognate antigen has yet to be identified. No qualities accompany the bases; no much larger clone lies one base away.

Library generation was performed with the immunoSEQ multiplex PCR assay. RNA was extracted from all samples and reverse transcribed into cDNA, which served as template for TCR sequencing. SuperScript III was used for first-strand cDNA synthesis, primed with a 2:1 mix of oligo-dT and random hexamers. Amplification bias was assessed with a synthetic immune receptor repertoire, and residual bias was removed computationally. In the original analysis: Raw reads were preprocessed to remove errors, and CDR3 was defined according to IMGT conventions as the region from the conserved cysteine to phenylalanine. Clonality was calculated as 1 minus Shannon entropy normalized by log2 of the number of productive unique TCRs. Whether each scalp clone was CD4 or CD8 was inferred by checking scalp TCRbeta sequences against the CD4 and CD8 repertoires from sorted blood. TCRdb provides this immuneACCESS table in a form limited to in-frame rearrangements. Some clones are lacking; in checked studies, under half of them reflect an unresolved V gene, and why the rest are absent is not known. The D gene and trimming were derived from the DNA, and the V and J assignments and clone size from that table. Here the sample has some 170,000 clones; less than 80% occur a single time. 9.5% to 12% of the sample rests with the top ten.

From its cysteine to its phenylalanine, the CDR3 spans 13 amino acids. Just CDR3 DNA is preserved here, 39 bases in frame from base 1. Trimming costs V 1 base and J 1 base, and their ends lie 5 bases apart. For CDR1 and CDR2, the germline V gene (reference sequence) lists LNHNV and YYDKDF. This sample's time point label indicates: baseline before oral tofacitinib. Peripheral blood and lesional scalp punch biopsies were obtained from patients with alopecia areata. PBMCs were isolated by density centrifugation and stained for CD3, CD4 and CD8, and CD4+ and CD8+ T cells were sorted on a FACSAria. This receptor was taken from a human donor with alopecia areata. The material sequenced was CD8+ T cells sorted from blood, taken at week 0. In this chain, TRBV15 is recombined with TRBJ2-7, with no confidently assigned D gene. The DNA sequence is TGTGCCACCAGCAGAGGGGGTTCCTACGAGCAGTACTTC. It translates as CATSRGGSYEQYF.